A single sample is the source of the 21 T cell receptor beta chains below, sequenced in a study of blood T cells in healthy people across ages. Through a sample-barcoded 5' primer and a J-beta primer mix, a second PCR was run for roughly 7 to 12 cycles. A single record per CDR3 protein comes from TCRdb applying MiXCR to the 5' RACE reads. The sample records roughly 2 million distinct CDR3 sequences, about 50% being singletons. Sequences were obtained from blood. The receptors come from a woman in her forties in good health.

The rearrangement uses TRBV18 and TRBJ1-1, with no clear D. The CDR3 contains 15 residues. The germline V gene encodes CDR1 KGHSH and CDR2 LQKENI. The V gene lost 4 bases and the J gene lost 1 base, with 13 bases spanning the gap. The chain's CDR3 is CASSRFELSNTEAFF. In DNA, the CDR3 is TGTGCCAGCTCACGTTTTGAGCTTTCGAACACTGAAGCTTTCTTT.

The chain uses TRBV4-2 and TRBJ2-4; 11 positions match TRBD2. The last part of the DNA fits TRBJ2-5 better; the J call may be wrong. CDR1 is LGHNA, CDR2 YNFKEQ, per germline. This CDR3 region has 16 residues. The CDR3, as DNA: TGTGCCAGCAGCCAAGCTAGCGGGGGGAGCCAGGAGACCCAGTACTTC. It yields the protein CASSQASGGSQETQYF.

This chain uses TRBV9 with TRBJ2-3; 8 bases line up with TRBD2. CDR1 is SGDLS, CDR2 YYNGEE, per germline. This CDR3 region has 15 residues. J gave up 3 bases and V 4 bases, and 7 bases lay outside the gene matches. The CDR3, as DNA: TGTGCCAGCAGCTCCCAGGGACTAGTAACAGATACGCAGTATTTT. Translating gives CASSSQGLVTDTQYF.

The J gene is TRBJ2-7, the V gene TRBV21-1; TRBD2, the table's D call, was not compared with the DNA. TRBV21-1 is recorded as a pseudogene. The CDR3 extends over 16 amino acids. The CDR3 DNA is TGTGCCAGCAACTCTCTAGCGGGGGGGTGTCAGTACGAGCAGTACTTC. Translated, it gives CASNSLAGGCQYEQYF.

V is TRBV9 and J is TRBJ2-1; 9 nucleotides line up with TRBD2. Germline assignment: CDR1 SGDLS and CDR2 YYNGEE. The CDR3 length is 18 residues. With V trimmed by 2 bases and J by 6 bases, 15 bases remained unmatched. The chain's CDR3 is CASSVPRGRGGLGNEQFF. CDR3 coding DNA: TGTGCCAGCAGCGTCCCTCGGGGGCGGGGGGGCCTCGGCAATGAGCAGTTCTTC. The full variable domain, with the rest looked up from reference TRBV9 and TRBJ2-1, is DSGVTQTPKHLITATGQRVTLRCSPRSGDLSVYWYQQSLDQGLQFLIQYYNGEERAKGNILERFSAQQFPDLHSELNLSSLELGDSALYFCASSVPRGRGGLGNEQFFGPGTRLTVL.

The chain is built from TRBV7-3 and TRBJ2-2, with D uncertain. The CDR3 has 14 residues. CDR1 and CDR2 from the germline V gene are SGHTA and FQGTGA. Trimming took off 3 bases at V and 10 bases at J, with 15 bases between the two ends. CDR3 DNA sequence: TGTGCCAGCAGCTTGTCTTTTGGTGGGGAGGAGCTGTTTTTT. Amino acid sequence: CASSLSFGGEELFF.

This clonotype occurred a few times. The rearrangement joins TRBV27 to TRBJ2-7; weak D call: TRBD1 (6 bases). Trimming took 3 bases from V and 0 from J, leaving 12 bases between them. CDR1 and CDR2 (germline): MNHEY, SMNVEV (reference sequence). The CDR3 covers 15 residues. The CDR3 spells CASSFRGAPSYEQYF. The CDR3 DNA reads as TGTGCCAGCAGTTTCAGGGGCGCACCCTCCTACGAGCAGTACTTC.

This clonotype was observed a handful of times. The gene calls are TRBV5-1 and TRBJ2-1, with a weak D call TRBD2 (7 bases). CDR3 length: 15 residues. Per germline, CDR1 SGHRS and CDR2 YFSETQ. Trimming stripped 4 bases from V and 8 bases from J, with 19 bases between. As DNA, the CDR3 is TGCGCCAGCAGCACCGGACTAGGGGGAGTCGATGAGCAGTTCTTC. Translating it yields CASSTGLGGVDEQFF.

Only a few counts were recorded for this clonotype. This sequence joins TRBV7-9 and TRBJ2-6, with D perhaps matching TRBD1 (6 bases). Germline lookup yields CDR1 SEHNR and CDR2 FQNEAQ (reference sequence). The V end was cut by 5 bases, the J end by 0 bases, with 14 bases between. This CDR3 has 17 amino acids. CDR3 coding DNA: TGTGCCAGCAGCCGAACAGGGCTGCTCTCTGGGGCCAACGTCCTGACTTTC. It yields the protein CASSRTGLLSGANVLTF.

This chain connects TRBV14 to TRBJ1-6, with D hard to call. Germline CDR1 SGHDN, CDR2 FVKESK. This CDR3 has 18 amino acids. Between the trimmed V and J ends, which lost 0 bases and 0 bases, there was a span of 12 bases. The CDR3 region has the DNA TGTGCCAGCAGCCAAGATGGTGTGGGAAGCTCCTATAATTCACCCCTCCACTTT. It encodes CASSQDGVGSSYNSPLHF.

The table lists this clonotype with a few counts. The gene calls are TRBV7-6 and TRBJ2-5; 8 nucleotides match TRBD2. This CDR3 has 13 residues. V shed 5 bases, J shed 10 bases, and the junction held 9 bases outside the gene matches. Germline V gene data show CDR1 as SGHVS and CDR2 as FNYEAQ. The CDR3 reads CASSTSGQTIQYF. For the CDR3, the DNA is TGTGCCAGCAGCACTAGCGGACAGACCATCCAGTACTTC. The full variable domain, in which reference TRBV7-6 and TRBJ2-5 provide the parts outside the CDR3, is GAGVSQSPRYKVTKRGQDVALRCDPISGHVSLYWYRQALGQGPEFLTYFNYEAQQDKSGLPNDRFSAERPEGSISTLTIQRTEQRDSAMYRCASSTSGQTIQYFGPGTRLLVL.

This clonotype was recorded a few times. The rearrangement links TRBV7-8 to TRBJ2-4; 7 bases match TRBD1. Germline CDR1 is SGHVS and CDR2 is FQNEAQ. The CDR3 covers 15 residues. Unmatched junction bases numbered 9, after V lost 5 bases and J lost 5 bases. CDR3 amino acids: CASSPKGTAQNIQYF. The DNA of the CDR3 is TGTGCCAGCAGCCCTAAGGGGACAGCACAAAACATTCAGTACTTC. Supplemented by reference TRBV7-8 and TRBJ2-4, the full variable domain reads GAGVSQSPRYKVAKRGQDVALRCDPISGHVSLFWYQQALGQGPEFLTYFQNEAQLDKSGLPSDRFFAERPEGSVSTLKIQRTQQEDSAVYLCASSPKGTAQNIQYFGAGTRLSVL.

The V and J genes are TRBV7-9 and TRBJ2-7; 11 nucleotides match TRBD2. J lost 3 bases, V lost 5 bases, and 6 bases had no gene match. The CDR3 consists of 15 residues. From germline, CDR1 is SEHNR and CDR2 FQNEAQ (reference sequence). The CDR3 is CASSPRLAGYYEQYF. CDR3 in DNA: TGTGCCAGCAGCCCCCGACTAGCGGGGTACTACGAGCAGTACTTC.

The J gene is TRBJ2-5, the V gene TRBV27, with a tentative D call TRBD1 (6 bases). Germline-derived CDR1 and CDR2 are MNHEY and SMNVEV (reference sequence). The CDR3 has 14 residues. Trimming stripped 6 bases from V and 3 bases from J, with 14 bases between. The CDR3 protein is CASSPMGQKETQYF. The CDR3 nucleotides read TGTGCCAGCAGCCCAATGGGACAAAAAGAGACCCAGTACTTC.

As to this clonotype: This may stem from a read error, because a much larger clone lies one nucleotide away. This chain joins TRBV7-2 and TRBJ2-5; D possibly corresponds to TRBD2 (7 bases). The J call may be mistaken, given a closer DNA end match to TRBJ2-1. The CDR3 is made up of 15 amino acids. Germline loops: CDR1 SGHTA, CDR2 FQGNSA. The CDR3: CASSLLRGQQETQFF. The CDR3 DNA reads TGTGCCAGCAGCTTACTGCGGGGGCAACAAGAGACCCAGTTCTTC.

This clonotype was counted between two and nine times. The chain carries TRBV6-5 and TRBJ1-4; maybe TRBD1 (6 bases). The V gene lost 6 bases and the J gene lost 3 bases, with 8 bases spanning the gap. The length of the CDR3 is 13 residues. CDR1 is MNHEY, CDR2 SVGAGI, per germline. The CDR3 bases are TGTGCCAGCAGGGGGGCTGCTAATGAAAAACTGTTTTTT. Its translation is CASRGAANEKLFF.

The rearrangement uses TRBV7-2 and TRBJ1-6; TRBD1 matches at 12 bases. Looked up from germline, CDR1 is SGHTA and CDR2 is FQGNSA. This CDR3 spans 14 amino acids. The ends lost 6 bases at V and 9 bases at J; junction bases unmatched: 3. The CDR3 loop reads CASRSGQGASPLHF. The CDR3 DNA reads TGTGCCAGCAGATCGGGACAGGGGGCTTCACCCCTCCACTTT.

This clonotype was observed a handful of times. As DNA, the CDR3 is TGCAGCGAACGAGAGACAGGGGTCCTCGATACGCAGTATTTT. Amino acids: CSERETGVLDTQYF. The chain uses TRBV20-1 and TRBJ2-3; 8 positions match TRBD1. This CDR3 has 14 residues. Germline V gene data show CDR1 as DFQATT and CDR2 as SNEGSKA (reference sequence).

This clonotype was detected a few times. The chain combines TRBV6-6 with TRBJ2-5; 7 bases agree with TRBD1. Gene TRBJ2-7 matches the end of the DNA better, so the J call may be wrong. The CDR3 extends over 12 amino acids. Per the germline V gene, CDR1 is MNHNY and CDR2 is SVGAGI (reference sequence). The CDR3 reads CASRRQGFEQYF. The CDR3, as DNA: TGTGCCAGCAGGCGACAGGGTTTCGAGCAGTACTTC.

This chain joins TRBV12-3 or TRBV12-4 and TRBJ2-5; D not certain. Near its end, the DNA agrees better with TRBJ2-4, so the J call may be wrong. CDR3 size: 13 residues. CDR3 amino acids: CASSHVNRNIQYF. In nucleotides, the CDR3 is TGTGCCAGCAGTCACGTCAATCGGAACATTCAGTACTTC.

The chain is built from TRBV11-1 and TRBJ1-4; D might be TRBD1 (5 bases). The V end lost 2 bases, the J end lost 5 bases, and 15 bases lay between the germline ends. CDR1 is SGHAT and CDR2 is FQDESV in the germline V gene (reference sequence). The CDR3 covers 16 residues. This CDR3 reads CASSLPTGTENEKLFF. CDR3 coding DNA: TGTGCCAGCAGCTTACCAACCGGGACGGAAAATGAAAAACTGTTTTTT.